The clone carrying this T cell receptor beta chain has only one observation. Source study methods: How many nucleated cells were present was estimated from reference gene primer amplification. Repertoires were generated with immunoSEQ multiplex PCR, while TCRdb's copy carries only in-frame clones and drops some. V and J calls and clone size come straight from that table; D and trimming were deduced from the DNA. The sample records about 150,000 clones, roughly 82% being singletons. This sample was included in a study of blood T cell repertoires in COVID-19. The overall study: Samples came from the United States, Italy and Spain, spanning acute and convalescent COVID-19. PBMCs, B-cell-depleted T cells, or T cells were the source of the cDNA or gDNA that made up the material.

V shed 1 base, J shed 1 base, and the junction held 3 bases outside the gene matches. Per germline, CDR1 SGHTA and CDR2 FQGNSA. This CDR3 has 16 residues. The origin of this receptor is a human donor with acute or convalescent COVID-19. The donor label of this sample is uncertain. The sequencing input was peripheral blood. The V gene is TRBV7-2, the J gene TRBJ2-2; TRBD2 aligns across 7 bases. CDR3 in DNA: TGTGCCAGCAGCTTAGTTGGCGGGGGGAACACCGGGGAGCTGTTTTTT. As protein: CASSLVGGGNTGELFF.